Listed here are 30 T cell receptor beta chains from one sample, sequenced in a study of OX40 agonist ivuxolimab in advanced cancers. Clones were sequenced by immunoSEQ multiplex PCR, and TCRdb holds only the in-frame ones, with some missing. This sample has about 98,000 clones, with around nine tenths found just once. Source: CD4+ or CD8+ T cells sorted from blood, taken in a trial of the OX40 agonist ivuxolimab. The receptors were sampled from an adult with an advanced solid tumor such as melanoma, head and neck, liver or kidney cancer.

This chain links TRBV6-4 with TRBJ1-1, with no clear D. The CDR3 contains 14 residues. V shed 7 bases and J shed 4 bases, with 16 bases lying between them. Germline V CDR1 and CDR2: MRHNA, SNTAGT. CDR3 in amino acids: CASIRSEGGTEAFF. The CDR3 DNA is TGTGCCAGCATCCGAAGTGAGGGTGGCACTGAAGCTTTCTTT.

This clone was counted a few times. The chain links TRBV19 to TRBJ1-5; D might be TRBD1 (5 bases). V was shortened by 9 bases and J by 1 base, with 10 bases between the two germline ends. This CDR3 contains 13 residues. Germline V gene data show CDR1 as LNHDA and CDR2 as SQIVND (reference sequence). CDR3 coding DNA: TGTGCCAGCGCCCGGGACAGCAATCAGCCCCAGCATTTT. This sequence encodes CASARDSNQPQHF. The variable domain in full, completed from reference TRBV19 and TRBJ1-5, reads DGGITQSPKYLFRKEGQNVTLSCEQNLNHDAMYWYRQDPGQGLRLIYYSQIVNDFQKGDIAEGYSVSREKKESFPLTVTSAQKNPTAFYLCASARDSNQPQHFGDGTRLSIL.

The chain couples TRBV9 to TRBJ2-1, with a tentative D call TRBD1 (7 bases). This CDR3 comprises 18 residues. Germline V gene lookup returns CDR1 SGDLS and CDR2 YYNGEE. V shed 0 bases and J shed 9 bases, with 25 bases lying between them. CDR3 region: CASSVATRPGGPGVEQFF. DNA for the CDR3: TGTGCCAGCAGCGTAGCTACTCGACCAGGGGGGCCGGGTGTTGAGCAGTTCTTC.

This clone was recorded a few times. The chain employs TRBV11-2 and TRBJ2-7; D call uncertain. Germline V gene lookup returns CDR1 SGHAT and CDR2 FQNNGV. The length of the CDR3 is 12 residues. V lost 4 bases and J 3 bases, leaving 7 bases between the germline ends. The CDR3 coding sequence is TGTGCCAGCAGCTACCCGCTCTACGAGCAGTACTTC. This encodes CASSYPLYEQYF.

The chain recombines TRBV5-1 with TRBJ1-3; perhaps TRBD1 as D (5 bases). V gave up 0 bases and J gave up 0 bases, with 10 bases separating them. From germline, CDR1 is SGHRS and CDR2 YFSETQ. The CDR3 loop spans 16 amino acids. This chain's CDR3 is CASSLAGPSSGNTIYF. The CDR3 DNA is TGCGCCAGCAGCTTGGCAGGGCCGAGCTCTGGAAACACCATATATTTT.

The chain uses TRBV7-2 and TRBJ1-1; D unresolved. The CDR3 is 13 amino acids. The V gene lost 3 bases and the J gene lost 0 bases, with 5 bases spanning the gap. Germline-derived CDR1 and CDR2 are SGHTA and FQGNSA. The CDR3 loop is CASSFSLNTEAFF. CDR3 DNA: TGTGCCAGCAGCTTTAGCTTGAACACTGAAGCTTTCTTT.

The chain combines TRBV11-1 with TRBJ1-1; no clear D. This CDR3 region has 16 residues. Germline assignment: CDR1 SGHAT and CDR2 FQDESV (reference sequence). Trimming shortened V by 1 base and J by 3 bases, and 15 bases separated the two germline ends. This chain's CDR3 is CASSLGWPARHTEAFF. The CDR3 coding sequence is TGTGCCAGCAGCTTAGGGTGGCCCGCCAGGCACACTGAAGCTTTCTTT.

The genes are TRBV2 and TRBJ2-5; D unclear. Germline V gene sequence: CDR1 SNHLY, CDR2 FYNNEI. V lost 3 bases to trimming and J lost 4 bases, with 9 bases between them. CDR3 size: 13 residues. CDR3 in amino acids: CASSDLGGETQYF. CDR3 coding DNA: TGTGCCAGCAGTGACCTCGGCGGAGAGACCCAGTACTTC.

The chain links TRBV4-2 to TRBJ1-5; tentatively, D is TRBD1 (5 bases). CDR1 and CDR2 from the germline V gene are LGHNA and YNFKEQ. Between the trimmed V and J ends, which lost 4 bases and 0 bases, there was a span of 13 bases. This CDR3 has 16 amino acids. The CDR3 coding sequence is TGTGCCAGCAGCCCCCAGGGCCCAATTAGCAATCAGCCCCAGCATTTT. This encodes CASSPQGPISNQPQHF.

The chain is built from TRBV28 and TRBJ1-2; maybe TRBD1 (6 bases). The length of the CDR3 is 12 residues. Per germline, CDR1 MDHEN and CDR2 SYDVKM. Trimming took off 7 bases at V and 6 bases at J, with 12 bases between the two ends. Written as DNA, the CDR3 is TGTGCCAGCACCCAGGGGTATGATGGCTACACCTTC. Residues: CASTQGYDGYTF.

The rearrangement uses TRBV6-5 and TRBJ2-3, with D perhaps matching TRBD2 (6 bases). The length of the CDR3 is 16 residues. V gave up 4 bases and J gave up 5 bases, with 19 bases separating them. In germline, CDR1 is MNHEY, CDR2 SVGAGI. Here the CDR3 DNA reads TGTGCCAGCAGTTCTCGGACACACACGGGGGAAGATACGCAGTATTTT. Translated, it gives CASSSRTHTGEDTQYF.

This rearrangement joins TRBV6-5 to TRBJ1-2; D gene unclear. Trimming cost V 6 bases and J 6 bases, with 17 bases left between them. This CDR3 is built from 14 residues. Germline CDR1 is MNHEY and CDR2 is SVGAGI. The CDR3 coding sequence is TGTGCCAGCAGAGACAAAGAGAGATATCATGGCTACACCTTC. It is translated as CASRDKERYHGYTF.

This sequence joins TRBV13 and TRBJ2-5, with D hard to call. The J call is in doubt because the DNA end fits TRBJ2-7 better. CDR1 is PRHDT and CDR2 is FYEKMQ in the germline V gene (reference sequence). This CDR3 has 16 amino acids. CDR3 residues: CASSSRWSSSSYEQYF. CDR3 nucleotides: TGTGCCAGCAGCTCCAGGTGGTCAAGTAGCTCCTACGAGCAGTACTTC.

The chain is built from TRBV11-1 and TRBJ2-7; 7 nucleotides align to TRBD1. The V gene's germline CDR1 is SGHAT and CDR2 FQDESV (reference sequence). This CDR3 is built from 14 residues. J lost 11 bases, V lost 2 bases, and 12 bases had no gene match. The CDR3 sequence: CASSLWPGQTKKYF. The CDR3 nucleotides read TGTGCCAGCAGCTTATGGCCGGGACAGACCAAAAAGTACTTC.

The chain has TRBV6-4 and TRBJ1-1; D gene uncertain. The V end lost 6 bases, the J end lost 5 bases, and 13 bases lay between the germline ends. CDR1 is MRHNA, CDR2 SNTAGT, per germline. This CDR3 region has 13 residues. The chain's CDR3 is CASRPDVMTEAFF. CDR3 sequence (DNA): TGTGCCAGCAGACCCGATGTGATGACTGAAGCTTTCTTT.

The chain uses TRBV18 and TRBJ1-4; TRBD1 might be the D (5 bases). V lost 6 bases to trimming and J lost 14 bases, with 13 bases between them. The germline gives CDR1 KGHSH, CDR2 LQKENI. The CDR3 length is 11 residues. The CDR3 sequence is CASSPDEGLFF. The CDR3 DNA reads TGTGCCAGCTCTCCGGACGAGGGGCTGTTTTTT.

The genes are TRBV5-6 and TRBJ2-1, with D perhaps given as TRBD1 or TRBD2 (5 bases each). V lost 4 bases, J lost 4 bases, and 18 bases lay in between. There are 16 residues in the CDR3. Germline V gene lookup returns CDR1 SGHDT and CDR2 YYEEEE. The CDR3 spells CASSDSRDQFYNEQFF. In nucleotides, the CDR3 is TGTGCCAGCAGCGACAGCCGGGACCAGTTTTACAATGAGCAGTTCTTC.

The chain combines TRBV7-9 with TRBJ2-1; D remains ambiguous. Germline V gives CDR1 SEHNR, CDR2 FQNEAQ (reference sequence). V was clipped by 3 bases and J by 6 bases, with 6 bases between them. The CDR3 runs to 12 residues. As DNA, the CDR3 is TGTGCCAGCAGCTTGCTTACCAATGAGCAGTTCTTC. Translation: CASSLLTNEQFF.

The V gene is TRBV19, the J gene TRBJ2-7; no clear D gene. CDR1 LNHDA and CDR2 SQIVND come from the germline V gene (reference sequence). V dropped 6 bases and J dropped 0 bases, with 15 bases sitting between them. The CDR3 runs to 15 residues. The CDR3 bases are TGTGCCAGTAGCCCTCGGACGGTCAGCTCCTACGAGCAGTACTTC. Amino acid sequence: CASSPRTVSSYEQYF. Filled out from reference TRBV19 and TRBJ2-7, the complete variable domain reads DGGITQSPKYLFRKEGQNVTLSCEQNLNHDAMYWYRQDPGQGLRLIYYSQIVNDFQKGDIAEGYSVSREKKESFPLTVTSAQKNPTAFYLCASSPRTVSSYEQYFGPGTRLTVT.

The chain is built from TRBV5-6 and TRBJ1-2; TRBD1 is a possible D gene (5 bases). The V gene's germline CDR1 is SGHDT and CDR2 YYEEEE. The CDR3 is made up of 15 amino acids. The ends were cut back, 4 bases at V and 6 bases at J, with 19 bases in the middle. The CDR3 region has the DNA TGTGCCAGCAGCCCCATGGGATCTAGGGGTGATGGCTACACCTTC. Protein: CASSPMGSRGDGYTF.

CDR3 in amino acids: CASSQQSSGVAGNTIYF. The CDR3 DNA reads TGTGCCAGCAGCCAACAATCCTCGGGGGTTGCTGGAAACACCATATATTTT. This chain links TRBV4-2 with TRBJ1-3; possibly TRBD1 for D (5 bases). CDR1 LGHNA and CDR2 YNFKEQ come from the germline V gene. Deletions cut 2 bases from V and 2 bases from J, with 16 bases between. The CDR3 length is 17 residues.

V is TRBV6-6 and J is TRBJ2-1, with a tentative D call TRBD1 (6 bases). CDR1 and CDR2 (germline): MNHNY, SVGAGI (reference sequence). Trimming took off 6 bases at V and 4 bases at J, with 13 bases between the two ends. The CDR3 length is 14 residues. The CDR3 DNA reads TGTGCCAGCAGGGCGGACAGCTATTACAATGAGCAGTTCTTC. Protein product: CASRADSYYNEQFF.

The chain uses TRBV10-3 and TRBJ2-7, with D uncertain. Germline CDR1 and CDR2: ENHRY and SYGVKD. This CDR3 has 11 residues. Trimming stripped 2 bases from V and 5 bases from J, with 4 bases between. Written as DNA, the CDR3 is TGTGCCATCAGTGAGGGGCACGAGCAGTACTTC. Translated, it gives CAISEGHEQYF.

This chain uses TRBV7-8 with TRBJ2-5; D is perhaps TRBD1 (5 bases). The V gene's germline CDR1 is SGHVS and CDR2 FQNEAQ. With 5 bases removed from V and 1 base from J, the gap between germline ends came to 11 bases. The CDR3 is made up of 14 amino acids. The CDR3 region is CASSPVRVQETQYF. The CDR3 DNA follows: TGTGCCAGCAGCCCAGTCAGGGTCCAAGAGACCCAGTACTTC. The variable domain in full, completed from reference TRBV7-8 and TRBJ2-5, reads GAGVSQSPRYKVAKRGQDVALRCDPISGHVSLFWYQQALGQGPEFLTYFQNEAQLDKSGLPSDRFFAERPEGSVSTLKIQRTQQEDSAVYLCASSPVRVQETQYFGPGTRLLVL.

The rearrangement uses TRBV2 and TRBJ1-1; a weak D match, TRBD1 (5 bases). The V and J ends lost 6 bases and 0 bases respectively, with 14 bases between them. CDR1 is SNHLY and CDR2 is FYNNEI in the germline V gene. The CDR3 covers 15 residues. As DNA, the CDR3 is TGTGCCAGCAGCAAAGGCCGGGGGATGAACACTGAAGCTTTCTTT. Translation: CASSKGRGMNTEAFF.

This chain uses TRBV6-1 with TRBJ1-2; 8 bases agree with TRBD1. Germline CDR1 is MNHNS and CDR2 is SASEGT. The junction had 9 bases not matched to a gene; V was cut back by 1 base and J by 8 bases. The CDR3 runs 15 residues. CDR3 residues: CASSEGQGFGEGYTF. CDR3 nucleotide sequence: TGTGCCAGCAGTGAAGGACAGGGGTTTGGAGAGGGCTACACCTTC.

The chain has TRBV18 and TRBJ1-3; possible D gene TRBD1, 5 bases. With 6 bases removed from V and 3 bases from J, the gap between germline ends came to 12 bases. CDR3 length: 14 residues. Germline V lookup: CDR1 KGHSH, CDR2 LQKENI. The DNA of the CDR3 is TGTGCCAGCTCCCCTCCGGGGGATGGAAACACCATATATTTT. This encodes CASSPPGDGNTIYF.

The chain uses TRBV28 and TRBJ2-7; D gene uncertain. Trimming took off 3 bases at V and 5 bases at J, with 11 bases between the two ends. Germline CDR1 reads MDHEN; CDR2 reads SYDVKM. The CDR3 runs to 13 residues. The CDR3 is CASSFGPVDEQYF. The CDR3 nucleotides are TGTGCCAGCAGTTTCGGGCCAGTGGACGAGCAGTACTTC.

The chain employs TRBV7-8 and TRBJ2-1; the D is unclear. With 1 base removed from V and 5 bases from J, the gap between germline ends came to 12 bases. The CDR3 has 15 residues. The germline V gene has CDR1 SGHVS and CDR2 FQNEAQ. CDR3 sequence reads: CASSLDHGPDNEQFF. CDR3 DNA: TGTGCCAGCAGCTTAGATCACGGACCTGACAATGAGCAGTTCTTC.

Written as DNA, the CDR3 is TGTGCCAGCAGTTTACTTTCGGTTAGGGCAGGGACGGGCGAGCAGTACTTC. It encodes CASSLLSVRAGTGEQYF. The V call is TRBV28, the J call TRBJ2-7, with D perhaps given as TRBD1 or TRBD2 (5 bases each). The CDR3 has 17 amino acids. Per the germline V gene, CDR1 is MDHEN and CDR2 is SYDVKM. Trimming took off 2 bases at V and 6 bases at J, with 23 bases between the two ends.